In this sample, the clone carrying this T cell receptor beta chain turned up a few times. No antigen is known for it. Amplification of TCR alpha and beta CDR3 regions from RNA used iRepertoire nested multiplex PCR. TCRdb called the multiplex PCR reads again in MiXCR, with one record for every CDR3 protein. Of a few hundred thousand distinct CDR3 sequences in the sample, 41% were seen once. The record originates from a study of glioma-infiltrating T cells. Whole-study context: Glioma patients had dexamethasone for six or fewer days before surgery. Regarding the study as a whole: Tissue-blood divergence was below expectation in non-neoplastic patients, above in gliomas.

Unmatched junction bases numbered 19, after V lost 7 bases and J lost 4 bases. The germline gives CDR1 DFQATT, CDR2 SNEGSKA (reference sequence). The CDR3 is made up of 17 amino acids. The specimen sequenced was glioma tissue, nonneoplastic brain tissue, or PBMCs (not recorded which). The sequence was obtained from a human donor with low-grade glioma or glioblastoma, undergoing nonglioma brain surgery, or in good health (not recorded which). The rearrangement joins TRBV20-1 to TRBJ2-1, with TRBD2 matching 7 bases. CDR3 loop: CSVPPPYAGVKYNEQFF. CDR3 DNA sequence: TGCAGTGTCCCCCCCCCCTATGCGGGAGTTAAATACAATGAGCAGTTCTTC.